The 25 T cell receptor beta chains given below trace back to one sample, sequenced in a study of T cells in Graves' hyperthyroidism and ophthalmopathy. What was amplified from RNA transcripts were TCR beta CDR3 regions. Researchers ran a first-round RT-PCR on the TCR CDR3 using the HTBI primer set. One entry per CDR3 protein, called by TCRdb with MiXCR from the multiplex PCR reads. The sample lists 390,000 or so distinct CDR3 sequences; roughly 15% were seen once. The material sequenced was blood. Receptors were obtained from a man aged 18 to 29 with Graves' ophthalmopathy.

The table lists this clonotype with a count of one. Being one base from a much bigger clone, this may be a read error. V usage is TRBV13 and J usage is TRBJ2-1; TRBD2 matches 13 bases. V shed 8 bases and J 8 bases; nucleotides not matched to a gene: 18. The CDR3 is made up of 18 amino acids. Germline V gene lookup returns CDR1 PRHDT and CDR2 FYEKMQ (reference sequence). The CDR3 DNA reads as TGTGCCAGCGCTCCGGGACTAGCGGGGTGGGGAGTGGGTTATGAGCAGTTCTTC. Protein product: CASAPGLAGWGVGYEQFF.

This clonotype has ten or more counts. The V and J genes are TRBV4-1 and TRBJ2-7, with D maybe TRBD2 (6 bases). Germline CDR1 and CDR2: MGHRA and YSYEKL. V lost 7 bases and J lost 5, with 18 bases in between. The CDR3 contains 14 residues. The CDR3 loop reads CASTQTGLVDEQYF. The CDR3 DNA is TGCGCCAGCACTCAAACGGGACTTGTCGACGAGCAGTACTTC.

The chain recombines TRBV19 with TRBJ1-1; D perhaps matches TRBD1 (6 bases). The V gene's germline CDR1 is LNHDA and CDR2 SQIVND (reference sequence). Trimming pared 6 bases from V and 4 bases from J, leaving 24 bases between. The CDR3 spans 17 residues. The CDR3 region is CASRKIVWGQIGTEAFF. The DNA for the CDR3 is TGTGCCAGTAGAAAAATCGTTTGGGGGCAAATTGGCACTGAAGCTTTCTTT.

The chain employs TRBV7-9 and TRBJ2-1, with 14 bases matching TRBD2. CDR3 length: 17 amino acids. Germline V CDR1 and CDR2: SEHNR, FQNEAQ (reference sequence). Unmatched junction bases numbered 9, after V lost 2 bases and J lost 9 bases. CDR3 residues: CASSLKARLAGGVEQFF. The CDR3 DNA reads as TGTGCCAGCAGCTTAAAGGCCCGACTAGCGGGAGGGGTTGAGCAGTTCTTC.

This clonotype was seen ten or more times. The chain joins TRBV30 to TRBJ1-2; TRBD1 matches at 8 bases. V shed 1 base and J 8 bases; nucleotides not matched to a gene: 3. This CDR3 contains 12 residues. The germline V gene encodes CDR1 GTSNPN and CDR2 SVGIG (reference sequence). The CDR3 sequence: CAWSGQGLGYTF. In DNA, the CDR3 is TGTGCCTGGAGTGGACAGGGGCTGGGCTACACCTTC.

V usage is TRBV6-2 or TRBV6-3 and J usage is TRBJ2-7; D call uncertain. The CDR3 consists of 12 residues. V was pared by 6 bases and J by 7 bases, with 13 bases between. CDR1 and CDR2 (germline): MNHEY, SVGEGT. Written as DNA, the CDR3 is TGTGCCAGCAGGGAAGTCTTGGGGGAGCAGTACTTC. This codes for CASREVLGEQYF.

At least ten counts were recorded for this clonotype. The rearrangement links TRBV7-2 to TRBJ1-1; 7 bases match TRBD1. This CDR3 has 13 residues. The germline V gene encodes CDR1 SGHTA and CDR2 FQGNSA. The J segment lost 1 base and the V segment lost 8 bases, leaving 4 bases of the junction unmatched. CDR3 protein: CASCGQANTEAFF. CDR3 nucleotides: TGTGCCAGCTGCGGACAGGCGAACACTGAAGCTTTCTTT.

This clonotype was detected many times. The chain couples TRBV2 to TRBJ2-3, with 8 bases matching TRBD1. The CDR3 spans 15 residues. The V and J ends lost 7 bases and 0 bases, in that order; junction bases with no gene match: 6. In germline, CDR1 is SNHLY, CDR2 FYNNEI. The CDR3 DNA reads as TGTGCCAGCACCTTGGACAGGGCCAGCACAGATACGCAGTATTTT. This sequence encodes CASTLDRASTDTQYF.

This clonotype was recorded at least ten times. The chain carries TRBV3-1 and TRBJ1-3, with D uncertain. This CDR3 contains 19 residues. V lost 3 bases and J 0 bases, leaving 21 bases between the germline ends. The germline V gene has CDR1 LGHDT and CDR2 YNNKEL (reference sequence). The chain's CDR3 is CASSQYDWEQPSSGNTIYF. The CDR3 bases are TGTGCCAGCAGCCAGTATGATTGGGAGCAGCCGAGCTCTGGAAACACCATATATTTT.

This clonotype was detected once. A much larger clonotype is one base distant, so this may be a read error. V usage is TRBV27 and J usage is TRBJ1-4, with 8 bases matching TRBD1. The germline V gene encodes CDR1 MNHEY and CDR2 SMNVEV (reference sequence). J gave up 3 bases and V 4 bases, and 7 bases lay outside the gene matches. There are 16 residues in the CDR3. The CDR3 reads CASSSLQGAANEKLFF. The CDR3 bases are TGTGCCAGCAGTTCACTGCAGGGGGCAGCTAATGAAAAACTGTTTTTT. The variable domain in full, with the rest retrieved from reference TRBV27 and TRBJ1-4, is EAQVTQNPRYLITVTGKKLTVTCSQNMNHEYMSWYRQDPGLGLRQIYYSMNVEVTDKGDVPEGYKVSRKEKRNFPLILESPSPNQTSLYFCASSSLQGAANEKLFFGSGTQLSVL.

This clonotype was found a few times. V usage is TRBV6-1 and J usage is TRBJ1-1, with D perhaps matching TRBD1 (5 bases). CDR1 MNHNS and CDR2 SASEGT come from the germline V gene. This CDR3 has 13 residues. V was clipped by 4 bases and J by 4 bases, with 10 bases between them. The CDR3 loop is CASSAGASTEAFF. The CDR3, as DNA: TGTGCCAGCAGTGCTGGGGCGAGCACTGAAGCTTTCTTT.

The chain joins TRBV19 to TRBJ2-5, with 7 bases matching TRBD2. V trimming: 10 bases; J trimming: 1 base; junction bases outside the gene matches: 18. The CDR3 spans 17 residues. Germline CDR1 and CDR2: LNHDA and SQIVND (reference sequence). The CDR3 region is CATSRSSASGPQETQYF. CDR3 coding DNA: TGTGCCACCAGTCGAAGCAGTGCTAGCGGCCCCCAAGAGACCCAGTACTTC. Looking up the rest from reference TRBV19 and TRBJ2-5 gives the full variable domain: DGGITQSPKYLFRKEGQNVTLSCEQNLNHDAMYWYRQDPGQGLRLIYYSQIVNDFQKGDIAEGYSVSREKKESFPLTVTSAQKNPTAFYLCATSRSSASGPQETQYFGPGTRLLVL.

This clonotype was counted a few times. This chain connects TRBV27 to TRBJ2-5; D may be TRBD1 (6 bases). The CDR3 spans 13 residues. CDR1 is MNHEY and CDR2 is SMNVEV in the germline V gene (reference sequence). Trimming stripped 10 bases from V and 0 bases from J, with 12 bases between. In nucleotides, the CDR3 is TGTGCCAACAGCAGGACAGACCAAGAGACCCAGTACTTC. Encoded protein: CANSRTDQETQYF.

This clonotype showed up many times. The rearrangement uses TRBV18 and TRBJ1-1, with D possibly being TRBD1 (5 bases). The CDR3 has 15 residues. Germline lookup yields CDR1 KGHSH and CDR2 LQKENI. The V end was cut by 2 bases, the J end by 1 base, with 11 bases between. In DNA form, the CDR3 reads TGTGCCAGCTCACCAGTGGCAGGGTCGAACACTGAAGCTTTCTTT. Translated: CASSPVAGSNTEAFF.

This clonotype was seen a handful of times. It may be a read error: a sequence one base away is much more abundant. The gene calls are TRBV11-2 and TRBJ2-3, with a tentative D call TRBD1 (5 bases). Germline V gene lookup returns CDR1 SGHAT and CDR2 FQNNGV. The CDR3 sequence is 14 residues long. The DNA of the CDR3 is TGTGCCAGCAGGACCGATTGGGGCACGGATACGCAGTATTTT. It yields the protein CASRTDWGTDTQYF.

This clonotype was seen many times. The gene calls are TRBV5-1 and TRBJ2-3, with unresolved D. Per germline, CDR1 SGHRS and CDR2 YFSETQ. With 4 bases removed from V and 2 bases from J, the gap between germline ends came to 11 bases. CDR3 size: 14 residues. CDR3 in amino acids: CASSPLGITDTQYF. The CDR3 nucleotides are TGCGCCAGCAGCCCCCTAGGTATCACAGATACGCAGTATTTT.

The chain links TRBV27 to TRBJ2-2, with 10 nucleotides matching TRBD2. This CDR3 comprises 15 residues. The V segment lost 5 bases and the J segment 5 bases; nucleotides outside the gene matches: 5. CDR1 is MNHEY, CDR2 SMNVEV, per germline (reference sequence). CDR3 in amino acids: CASSTAGGPTGELFF. CDR3 sequence (DNA): TGTGCCAGCAGTACAGCGGGGGGGCCGACCGGGGAGCTGTTTTTT.

This clonotype appeared many times. This chain connects TRBV11-2 to TRBJ1-4; D call uncertain. Deletions cut 4 bases from V and 2 bases from J, with 11 bases between. This CDR3 has 15 residues. Per germline, CDR1 SGHAT and CDR2 FQNNGV. The CDR3 sequence: CASSSYPSTNEKLFF. The CDR3 nucleotides read TGTGCCAGCAGCTCATACCCCAGTACTAATGAAAAACTGTTTTTT.

The sample holds a few counts of this clonotype. The chain has TRBV6-2 or TRBV6-3 and TRBJ2-7; no definite D call. Per the germline V gene, CDR1 is MNHEY and CDR2 is SVGEGT. Trimming shortened V by 6 bases and J by 2 bases, and 14 bases separated the two germline ends. The CDR3 is made up of 14 amino acids. CDR3 in amino acids: CASSPRVPPYEQYF. The CDR3 nucleotides are TGTGCCAGCAGCCCAAGGGTCCCCCCCTACGAGCAGTACTTC.

This clonotype occurred many times. The genes are TRBV24-1 and TRBJ2-1; 11 positions match TRBD2. The length of the CDR3 is 16 residues. Per germline, CDR1 KGHDR and CDR2 SFDVKD. The junction had 5 bases not matched to a gene; V was cut back by 4 bases and J by 4 bases. CDR3 DNA: TGTGCCACCAGTGACTCACTAGCGGGGGCTTACAATGAGCAGTTCTTC. The encoded protein is CATSDSLAGAYNEQFF.

The V gene is TRBV7-3, the J gene TRBJ1-2; D might be TRBD1 (5 bases). This CDR3 spans 13 amino acids. Germline loops: CDR1 SGHTA, CDR2 FQGTGA. V was trimmed by 2 bases and J by 6 bases, leaving 10 bases between them. The CDR3 DNA sequence: TGTGCCAGCAGCTTACAGGGTTTTGATGGCTACACCTTC. Protein product: CASSLQGFDGYTF.

This clonotype was counted ten times or more. V is TRBV10-2 and J is TRBJ2-7, with TRBD1 matching 8 bases. The V segment lost 2 bases and the J segment 3 bases; nucleotides outside the gene matches: 6. The CDR3 contains 15 residues. Per germline, CDR1 WSHSY and CDR2 SAAADI. Written as DNA, the CDR3 is TGCGCCAGCAGTGAGCGCTGGGACAGGCACTACGAGCAGTACTTC. It translates to CASSERWDRHYEQYF.

This clonotype was seen repeatedly, ten times or more. This chain uses TRBV6-5 with TRBJ2-1; D ambiguous. Germline assignment: CDR1 MNHEY and CDR2 SVGAGI. CDR3 size: 18 residues. V was trimmed by 1 base and J by 7 bases, leaving 23 bases between them. Here the CDR3 DNA reads TGTGCCAGCAGTTACTGGCGCCCTAGGGAAGGCCACGAAAATGAGCAGTTCTTC. Amino acid sequence: CASSYWRPREGHENEQFF.

CDR3 in DNA: TGTGCCAGCAGTTCAAGGGACGGAGCCCTCTACGAGCAGTACTTC. Protein sequence: CASSSRDGALYEQYF. The V gene is TRBV27, the J gene TRBJ2-7; D tentatively reads TRBD1 or TRBD2 (5 bases each). Germline CDR1 is MNHEY and CDR2 is SMNVEV (reference sequence). The length of the CDR3 is 15 residues. V lost 4 bases and J lost 3, with 16 bases in between.

V is TRBV5-1 and J is TRBJ2-3; 7 nucleotides agree with TRBD2. Germline loops: CDR1 SGHRS, CDR2 YFSETQ. The V gene end was trimmed by 2 bases and the J gene end by 5 bases; junction bases not matched to a gene: 8. The CDR3 is 15 amino acids. CDR3 nucleotides: TGCGCCAGCAGCTTTGGGCTAGCGGAGATAGATACGCAGTATTTT. Translating it yields CASSFGLAEIDTQYF. Using reference TRBV5-1 and TRBJ2-3 for the parts outside the CDR3, the full variable domain is KAGVTQTPRYLIKTRGQQVTLSCSPISGHRSVSWYQQTPGQGLQFLFEYFSETQRNKGNFPGRFSGRQFSNSRSEMNVSTLELGDSALYLCASSFGLAEIDTQYFGPGTRLTVL.